This T cell receptor (beta chain) was observed in a study of blood T cell repertoires in COVID-19. About the study: Collection of acute and convalescent COVID-19 samples took place in the United States, Italy and Spain.

Sequenced by immunoSEQ multiplex PCR; TCRdb stores in-frame clones only, minus some. The table has roughly 160,000 clones, around 83% seen once; the top ten hold less than 1%. The CDR3 loop spans 12 amino acids. The germline V gene encodes CDR1 LNHDA and CDR2 SQIVND (reference sequence). Trimming took off 4 bases at V and 6 bases at J, with 6 bases between the two ends. The chain has TRBV19 and TRBJ2-2, with a possible D match to TRBD2 (5 bases). The clonotype was recovered from a man aged 18 to 30 with acute or convalescent COVID-19. Sequenced: peripheral blood. CDR3 sequence reads: CASSTGSGELFF. The CDR3 DNA reads as TGTGCCAGTAGTACGGGGTCCGGGGAGCTGTTTTTT.